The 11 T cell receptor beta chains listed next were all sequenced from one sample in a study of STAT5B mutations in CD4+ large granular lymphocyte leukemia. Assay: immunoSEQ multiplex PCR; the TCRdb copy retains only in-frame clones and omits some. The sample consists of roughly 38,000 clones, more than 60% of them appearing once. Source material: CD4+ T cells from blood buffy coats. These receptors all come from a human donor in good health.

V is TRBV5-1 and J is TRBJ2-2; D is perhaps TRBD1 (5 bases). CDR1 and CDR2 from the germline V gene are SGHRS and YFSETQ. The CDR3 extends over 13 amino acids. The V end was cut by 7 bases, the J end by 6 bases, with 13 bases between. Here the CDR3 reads CASGRDPAGELFF. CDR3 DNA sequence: TGCGCCAGCGGCAGGGATCCAGCCGGGGAGCTGTTTTTT.

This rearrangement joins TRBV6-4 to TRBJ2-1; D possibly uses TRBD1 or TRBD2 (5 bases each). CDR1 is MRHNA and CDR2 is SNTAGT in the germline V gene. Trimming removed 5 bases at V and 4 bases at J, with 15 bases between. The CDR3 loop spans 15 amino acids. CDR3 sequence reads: CASSRGTWGYNEQFF. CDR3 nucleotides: TGTGCCAGCAGTCGGGGCACGTGGGGGTACAATGAGCAGTTCTTC.

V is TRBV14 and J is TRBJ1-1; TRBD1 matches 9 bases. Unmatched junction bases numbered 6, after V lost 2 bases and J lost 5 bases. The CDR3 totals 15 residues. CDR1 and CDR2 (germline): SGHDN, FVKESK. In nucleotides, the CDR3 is TGTGCCAGCAGCCAATCGGTCGGGACAGGGACTGAAGCTTTCTTT. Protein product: CASSQSVGTGTEAFF.

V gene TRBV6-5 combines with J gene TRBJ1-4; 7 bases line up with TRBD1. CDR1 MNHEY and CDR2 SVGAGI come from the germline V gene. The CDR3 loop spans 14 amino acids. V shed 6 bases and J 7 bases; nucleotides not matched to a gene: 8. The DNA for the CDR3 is TGTGCCAGCAGCCCTAGGGGGCCGGCTGAAAAACTGTTTTTT. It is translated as CASSPRGPAEKLFF.

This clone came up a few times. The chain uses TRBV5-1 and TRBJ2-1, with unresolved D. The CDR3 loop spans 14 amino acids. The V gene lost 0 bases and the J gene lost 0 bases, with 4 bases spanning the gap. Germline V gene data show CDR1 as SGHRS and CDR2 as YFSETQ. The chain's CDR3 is CASSLGDSYNEQFF. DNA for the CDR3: TGCGCCAGCAGCTTGGGGGACTCCTACAATGAGCAGTTCTTC. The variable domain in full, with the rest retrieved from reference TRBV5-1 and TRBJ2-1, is KAGVTQTPRYLIKTRGQQVTLSCSPISGHRSVSWYQQTPGQGLQFLFEYFSETQRNKGNFPGRFSGRQFSNSRSEMNVSTLELGDSALYLCASSLGDSYNEQFFGPGTRLTVL.

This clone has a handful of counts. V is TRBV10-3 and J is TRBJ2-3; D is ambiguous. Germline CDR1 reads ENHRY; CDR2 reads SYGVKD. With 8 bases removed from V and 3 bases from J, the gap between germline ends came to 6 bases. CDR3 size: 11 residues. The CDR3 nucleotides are TGTGCCATCCTCGATACAGATACGCAGTATTTT. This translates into CAILDTDTQYF.

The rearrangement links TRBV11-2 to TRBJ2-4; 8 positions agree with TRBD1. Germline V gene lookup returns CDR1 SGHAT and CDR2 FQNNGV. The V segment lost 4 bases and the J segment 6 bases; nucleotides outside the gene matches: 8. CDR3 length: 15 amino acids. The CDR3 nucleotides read TGTGCCAGCAGCTCTAGGGGGACAGGAGGAAACATTCAGTACTTC. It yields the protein CASSSRGTGGNIQYF.

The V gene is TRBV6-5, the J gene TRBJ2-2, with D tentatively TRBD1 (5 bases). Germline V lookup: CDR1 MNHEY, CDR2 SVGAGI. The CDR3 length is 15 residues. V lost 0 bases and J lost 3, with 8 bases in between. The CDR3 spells CASSYSDTYTGELFF. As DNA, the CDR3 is TGTGCCAGCAGTTACTCGGACACTTACACCGGGGAGCTGTTTTTT.

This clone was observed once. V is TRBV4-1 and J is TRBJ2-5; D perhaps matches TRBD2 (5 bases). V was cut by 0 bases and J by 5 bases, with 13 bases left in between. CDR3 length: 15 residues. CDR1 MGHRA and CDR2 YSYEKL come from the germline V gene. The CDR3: CASSQDLLVQETQYF. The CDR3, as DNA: TGCGCCAGCAGCCAAGATCTACTAGTCCAGGAGACCCAGTACTTC.

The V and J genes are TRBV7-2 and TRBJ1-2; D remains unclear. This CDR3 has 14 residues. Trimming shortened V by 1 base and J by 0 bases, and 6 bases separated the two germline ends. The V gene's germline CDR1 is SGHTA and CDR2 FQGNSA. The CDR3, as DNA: TGTGCCAGCAGCTTAGACAGAGCTAACTATGGCTACACCTTC. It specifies CASSLDRANYGYTF.

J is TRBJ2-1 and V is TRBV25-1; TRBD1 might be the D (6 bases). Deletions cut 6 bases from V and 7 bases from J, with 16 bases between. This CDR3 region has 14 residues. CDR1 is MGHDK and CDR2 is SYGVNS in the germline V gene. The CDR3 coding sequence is TGTGCCAGCAGGGGGGAACTGCAGGGGAATGAGCAGTTCTTC. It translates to CASRGELQGNEQFF.